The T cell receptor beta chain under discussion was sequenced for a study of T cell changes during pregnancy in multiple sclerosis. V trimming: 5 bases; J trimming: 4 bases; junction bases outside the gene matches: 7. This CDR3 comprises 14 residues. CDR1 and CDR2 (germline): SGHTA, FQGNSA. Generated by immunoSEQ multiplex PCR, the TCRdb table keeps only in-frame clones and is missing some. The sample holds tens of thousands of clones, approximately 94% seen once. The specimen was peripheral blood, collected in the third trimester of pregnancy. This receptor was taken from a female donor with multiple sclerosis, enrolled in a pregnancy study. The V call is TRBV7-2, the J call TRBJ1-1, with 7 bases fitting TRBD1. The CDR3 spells CASSLRQGSTEAFF. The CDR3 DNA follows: TGTGCCAGCAGCCTGAGACAGGGAAGCACTGAAGCTTTCTTT.